Listed here are 6 T cell receptor beta chains from one sample, sequenced in a study of ipilimumab plus nivolumab after autologous stem cell transplantation. The repertoire was sequenced with immunoSEQ multiplex PCR; TCRdb's copy has only in-frame clones and lacks some. The sample lists about 16,000 clones; roughly four fifths were seen once. This specimen consisted of PBMCs, obtained in a trial of ipilimumab plus nivolumab as post-transplant consolidation. Receptors originate from a male donor with diffuse large B-cell lymphoma.

V is TRBV23-1 and J is TRBJ1-5; D unclear. TRBV23-1 is annotated as an ORF whose role is uncertain. The CDR3 is made up of 14 amino acids. Trimming removed 3 bases from V and 3 bases from J, with 9 bases in between. The CDR3 region is CASSQDGFNQPQHF. In nucleotides, the CDR3 is TGCGCCAGCAGTCAGGACGGATTCAATCAGCCCCAGCATTTT.

The chain uses TRBV6-5 and TRBJ1-1; the match to TRBD1 covers 8 bases. There are 12 residues in the CDR3. Germline trimming cut 5 bases from V and 7 bases from J; bases unmatched to any gene: 3. Germline V CDR1 and CDR2: MNHEY, SVGAGI. The CDR3 bases are TGTGCCAGCAGTGGACAGGGAGGTGAAGCTTTCTTT. It codes for CASSGQGGEAFF.

V and J are TRBV5-6 and TRBJ2-7, with D unclear. The V gene lost 3 bases and the J gene lost 1 base, with 11 bases spanning the gap. Germline CDR1 reads SGHDT; CDR2 reads YYEEEE. This CDR3 is built from 14 residues. The CDR3, as DNA: TGTGCCAGCAGCTGGGATGGGCCTTCCTACGAGCAGTACTTC. It is translated as CASSWDGPSYEQYF.

J is TRBJ2-3 and V is TRBV9; 8 nucleotides agree with TRBD2. Trimming at V came to 1 base and at J to 5 bases, leaving 6 bases not matched to a gene. This CDR3 has 15 residues. The germline V gene encodes CDR1 SGDLS and CDR2 YYNGEE. The CDR3 here is CASSVSGGGGDTQYF. The CDR3 DNA is TGTGCCAGCAGCGTAAGCGGGGGAGGAGGAGATACGCAGTATTTT.

The J gene is TRBJ2-7, the V gene TRBV28; D tentatively reads TRBD1 or TRBD2 (5 bases each). Between the trimmed V and J ends, which lost 7 bases and 2 bases, there was a span of 15 bases. CDR1 is MDHEN, CDR2 SYDVKM, per germline. This CDR3 is 14 amino acids long. The CDR3 DNA is TGTGCCAGCACCCTGGGGGACGACACCTACGAGCAGTACTTC. Translated, it gives CASTLGDDTYEQYF.

The chain uses TRBV6-5 and TRBJ2-3, with TRBD2 matching over 9 bases. Germline assignment: CDR1 MNHEY and CDR2 SVGAGI. The ends lost 2 bases at V and 8 bases at J; junction bases unmatched: 8. The CDR3 is 15 amino acids. CDR3 nucleotides: TGTGCCAGCAGTTACCAGGCGGGGGGGCAAGGTACGCAGTATTTT. It encodes CASSYQAGGQGTQYF.